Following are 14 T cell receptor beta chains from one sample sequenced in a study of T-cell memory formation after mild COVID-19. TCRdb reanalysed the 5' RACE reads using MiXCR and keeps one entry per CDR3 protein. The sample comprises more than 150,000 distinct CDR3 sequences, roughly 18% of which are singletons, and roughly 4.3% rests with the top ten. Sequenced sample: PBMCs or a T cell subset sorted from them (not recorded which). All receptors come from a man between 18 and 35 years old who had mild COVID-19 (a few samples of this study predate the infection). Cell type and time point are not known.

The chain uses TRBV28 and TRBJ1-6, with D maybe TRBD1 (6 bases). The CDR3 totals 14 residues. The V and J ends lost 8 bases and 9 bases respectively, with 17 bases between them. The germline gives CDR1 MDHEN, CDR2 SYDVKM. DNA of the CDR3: TGTGCCAGCTTTACCGGGAGCAGGGGTTCACCCCTCCACTTT. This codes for CASFTGSRGSPLHF.

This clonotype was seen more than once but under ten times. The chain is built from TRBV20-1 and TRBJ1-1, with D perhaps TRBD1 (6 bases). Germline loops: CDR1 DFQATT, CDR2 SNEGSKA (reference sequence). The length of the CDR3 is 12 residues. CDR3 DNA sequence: TGCAGCCCCCAGGGGATGAACACTGAAGCTTTCTTT. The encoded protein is CSPQGMNTEAFF.

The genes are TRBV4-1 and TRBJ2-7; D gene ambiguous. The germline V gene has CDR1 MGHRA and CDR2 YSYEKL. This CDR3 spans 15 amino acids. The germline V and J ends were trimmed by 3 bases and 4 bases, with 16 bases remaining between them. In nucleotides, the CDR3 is TGCGCCAGCAGCCAGACACCCCTACGCCTATACGAGCAGTACTTC. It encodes CASSQTPLRLYEQYF.

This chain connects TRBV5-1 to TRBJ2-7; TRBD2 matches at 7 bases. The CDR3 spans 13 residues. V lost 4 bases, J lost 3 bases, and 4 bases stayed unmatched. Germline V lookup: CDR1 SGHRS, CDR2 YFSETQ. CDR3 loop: CASSMSGDYEQYF. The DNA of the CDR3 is TGCGCCAGCAGCATGAGCGGGGACTACGAGCAGTACTTC.

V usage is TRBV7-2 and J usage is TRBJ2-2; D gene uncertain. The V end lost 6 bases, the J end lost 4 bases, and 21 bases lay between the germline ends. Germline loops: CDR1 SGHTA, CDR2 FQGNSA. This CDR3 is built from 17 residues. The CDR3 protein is CASRVPLRSDVTGELFF. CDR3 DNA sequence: TGTGCCAGCAGAGTCCCCCTTAGGTCGGACGTCACCGGGGAGCTGTTTTTT.

The CDR3 nucleotides read TGCGCCAGCAGCCCCAGGGGCGATGAAAAACTGTTTTTT. It is translated as CASSPRGDEKLFF. The genes are TRBV5-1 and TRBJ1-4; a possible D gene is TRBD1 (6 bases). In germline, CDR1 is SGHRS, CDR2 YFSETQ. The ends were cut back, 4 bases at V and 6 bases at J, with 10 bases in the middle. The CDR3 totals 13 residues.

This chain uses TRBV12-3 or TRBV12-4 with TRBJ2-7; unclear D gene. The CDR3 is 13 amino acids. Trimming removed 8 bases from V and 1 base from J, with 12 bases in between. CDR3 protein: CASRNGPSYEQYF. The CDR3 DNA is TGTGCCAGCCGGAACGGGCCGTCCTACGAGCAGTACTTC.

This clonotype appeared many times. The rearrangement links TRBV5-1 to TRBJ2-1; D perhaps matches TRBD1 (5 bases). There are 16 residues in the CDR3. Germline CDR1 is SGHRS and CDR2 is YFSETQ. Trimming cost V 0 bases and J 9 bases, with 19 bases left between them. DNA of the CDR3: TGCGCCAGCAGCTTGGATTCGTCCCAGGGTCGAGGTGAGCAGTTCTTC. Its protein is CASSLDSSQGRGEQFF. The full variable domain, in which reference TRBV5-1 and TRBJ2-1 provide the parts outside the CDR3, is KAGVTQTPRYLIKTRGQQVTLSCSPISGHRSVSWYQQTPGQGLQFLFEYFSETQRNKGNFPGRFSGRQFSNSRSEMNVSTLELGDSALYLCASSLDSSQGRGEQFFGPGTRLTVL.

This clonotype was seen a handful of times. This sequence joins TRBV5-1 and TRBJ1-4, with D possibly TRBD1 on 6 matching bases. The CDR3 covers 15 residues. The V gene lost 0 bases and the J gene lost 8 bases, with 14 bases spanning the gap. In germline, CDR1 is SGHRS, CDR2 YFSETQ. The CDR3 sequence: CASSLAGAKGEKLFF. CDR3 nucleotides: TGCGCCAGCAGCTTGGCGGGGGCAAAGGGAGAAAAACTGTTTTTT.

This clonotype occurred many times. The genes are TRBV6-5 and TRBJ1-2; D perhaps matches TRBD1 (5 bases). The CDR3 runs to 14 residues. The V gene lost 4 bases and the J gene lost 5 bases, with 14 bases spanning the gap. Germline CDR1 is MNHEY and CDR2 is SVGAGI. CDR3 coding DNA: TGTGCCAGCAGTTTGGGGGGAGGGCCGTATGGCTACACCTTC. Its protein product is CASSLGGGPYGYTF.

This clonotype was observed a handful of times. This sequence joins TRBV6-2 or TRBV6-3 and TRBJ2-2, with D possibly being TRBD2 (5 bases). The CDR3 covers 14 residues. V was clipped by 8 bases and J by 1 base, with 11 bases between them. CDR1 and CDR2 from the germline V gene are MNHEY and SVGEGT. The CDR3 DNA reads TGTGCCAGCGGCGGGCCAAGGAACACCGGGGAGCTGTTTTTT. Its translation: CASGGPRNTGELFF.

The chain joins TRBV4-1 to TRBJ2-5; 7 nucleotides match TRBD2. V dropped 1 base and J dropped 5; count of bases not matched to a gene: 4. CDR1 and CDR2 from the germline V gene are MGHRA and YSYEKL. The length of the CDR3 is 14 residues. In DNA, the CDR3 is TGCGCCAGCAGCCAAGCGGGGGAGGGGGAGACCCAGTACTTC. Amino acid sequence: CASSQAGEGETQYF.

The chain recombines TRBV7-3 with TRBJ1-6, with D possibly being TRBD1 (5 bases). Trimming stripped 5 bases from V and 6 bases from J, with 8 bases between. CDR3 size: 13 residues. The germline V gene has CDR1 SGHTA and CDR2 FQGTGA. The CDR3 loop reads CASSPRGNSPLHF. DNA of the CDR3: TGTGCCAGCAGCCCGAGGGGTAATTCACCCCTCCACTTT.

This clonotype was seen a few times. CDR3 in DNA: TGTGCCAGCAGGCTGACAGCGAACACCGGGGAGCTGTTTTTT. Translation gives CASRLTANTGELFF. The J gene is TRBJ2-2, the V gene TRBV14, with D possibly being TRBD1 (5 bases). This CDR3 has 14 amino acids. The V gene's germline CDR1 is SGHDN and CDR2 FVKESK. V dropped 6 bases and J dropped 0 bases, with 8 bases sitting between them.